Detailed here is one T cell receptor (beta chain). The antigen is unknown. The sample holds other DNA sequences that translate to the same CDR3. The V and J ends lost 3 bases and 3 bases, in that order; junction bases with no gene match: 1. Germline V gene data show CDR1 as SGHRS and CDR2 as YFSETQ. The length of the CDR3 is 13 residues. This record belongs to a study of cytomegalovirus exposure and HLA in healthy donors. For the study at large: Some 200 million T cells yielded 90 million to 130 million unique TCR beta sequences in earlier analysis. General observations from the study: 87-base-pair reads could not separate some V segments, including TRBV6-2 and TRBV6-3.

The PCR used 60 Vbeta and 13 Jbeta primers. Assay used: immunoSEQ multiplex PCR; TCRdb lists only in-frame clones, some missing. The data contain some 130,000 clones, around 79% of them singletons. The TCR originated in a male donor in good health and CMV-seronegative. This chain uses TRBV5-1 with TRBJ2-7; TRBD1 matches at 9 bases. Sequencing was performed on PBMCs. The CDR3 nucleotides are TGCGCCAGCAGCTCGGGACAGGGCTACGAGCAGTACTTC. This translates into CASSSGQGYEQYF.